This is a list of T cell receptor beta chains from one sample in a study of T cells in Graves' hyperthyroidism and ophthalmopathy. TCRdb re-called the multiplex PCR reads with MiXCR, one entry per CDR3 protein. The sample lists approximately 150,000 distinct CDR3 sequences, about 9% occurring once. Sequencing input: blood. These receptors were taken from a woman younger than 35 with Graves' hyperthyroidism that later progressed to Graves' ophthalmopathy. The CDR3 runs from the conserved cysteine through the conserved F or W. The D gene is left open where the match is weak. Only some rows state a clone size, as once, few, many or a class for expanded clones.

CDR3 protein: CASSFGLDEQLF; CDR3 DNA: TGTGCCAGCAGTTTCGGACTAGATGAGCAGCTCTTC; J gene: TRBJ2-1; V gene: TRBV12-3/TRBV12-4; clone size: once; D gene: TRBD2
CDR3 protein: CASSQVWGTNYEQYF; CDR3 DNA: TGTGCCAGCAGCCAAGTCTGGGGGACAAACTACGAGCAGTACTTC; J gene: TRBJ2-7; V gene: TRBV3-1; clone size: few; D gene: .
CDR3 protein: CASSQEGYDQPQHF; CDR3 DNA: TGTGCCAGCAGCCAAGAAGGTTATGATCAGCCCCAGCATTTT; J gene: TRBJ1-5; V gene: TRBV4-2; clone size: many; D gene: .
CDR3 protein: CASSLGTSGRVGEQYF; CDR3 DNA: TGTGCCAGCAGTTTGGGAACTAGCGGGAGGGTGGGGGAGCAGTACTTC; J gene: TRBJ2-7; V gene: TRBV28; clone size: many; D gene: TRBD2
CDR3 protein: CASSPIGENEKLFF; CDR3 DNA: TGTGCCAGCAGCCCCATCGGGGAGAATGAAAAACTGTTTTTT; J gene: TRBJ1-4; V gene: TRBV5-4; clone size: .; D gene: .
CDR3 protein: CASRKVGQGFANEQFF; CDR3 DNA: TGTGCCAGCAGGAAGGTTGGACAGGGTTTCGCCAATGAGCAGTTCTTC; J gene: TRBJ2-1; V gene: TRBV5-4; clone size: .; D gene: TRBD1
CDR3 protein: CASSVIRTHTGELFF; CDR3 DNA: TGTGCCAGCAGCGTCATAAGGACACACACCGGGGAGCTGTTTTTT; J gene: TRBJ2-2; V gene: TRBV2; clone size: .; D gene: .
CDR3 protein: CASSFSGTGGFEQYF; CDR3 DNA: TGCGCCAGCAGCTTTTCTGGGACAGGGGGCTTCGAGCAGTACTTC; J gene: TRBJ2-7; V gene: TRBV5-1; clone size: many; D gene: TRBD1
CDR3 protein: CASSLSGGGTETQYF; CDR3 DNA: TGTGCCAGCAGTTTATCGGGAGGGGGGACCGAGACCCAGTACTTC; J gene: TRBJ2-5; V gene: TRBV12-3/TRBV12-4; clone size: many; D gene: TRBD2
CDR3 protein: CASSPTVKGQPQHF; CDR3 DNA: TGTGCCAGCAGCCCGACAGTCAAGGGACAGCCCCAGCATTTT; J gene: TRBJ1-5; V gene: TRBV28; clone size: .; D gene: .
CDR3 protein: CASLRAGGDQPQHF; CDR3 DNA: TGTGCCAGCCTTCGGGCAGGGGGCGATCAGCCCCAGCATTTT; J gene: TRBJ1-5; V gene: TRBV6-1; clone size: many; D gene: TRBD1
CDR3 protein: CAISLSGGGGYGYTF; CDR3 DNA: TGTGCCATCAGCCTATCAGGGGGAGGGGGCTATGGCTACACCTTC; J gene: TRBJ1-2; V gene: TRBV10-3; clone size: many; D gene: TRBD1
CDR3 protein: CATSRDAQQETQYF; CDR3 DNA: TGTGCCACCAGCAGAGATGCACAGCAAGAGACCCAGTACTTC; J gene: TRBJ2-5; V gene: TRBV15; clone size: many; D gene: .
CDR3 protein: CASSLGGSGTDNEQFF; CDR3 DNA: TGTGCCAGCAGTTTAGGAGGGTCAGGTACGGACAATGAGCAGTTCTTC; J gene: TRBJ2-1; V gene: TRBV27; clone size: few; D gene: .
CDR3 protein: CASRLTGTGAVEQYF; CDR3 DNA: TGTGCCAGCAGATTGACCGGGACAGGGGCCGTCGAGCAGTACTTC; J gene: TRBJ2-7; V gene: TRBV3-1; clone size: many; D gene: TRBD1
CDR3 protein: CSVEDWAPRQIYEQYF; CDR3 DNA: TGCAGCGTTGAAGATTGGGCTCCGAGACAGATCTACGAGCAGTACTTC; J gene: TRBJ2-7; V gene: TRBV29-1; clone size: few; D gene: .
CDR3 protein: CASRIGGTGTYTF; CDR3 DNA: TGTGCCAGCAGGATCGGCGGGACAGGAACCTACACCTTC; J gene: TRBJ1-2; V gene: TRBV27; clone size: many; D gene: TRBD1
CDR3 protein: CATSDFGPQPQHF; CDR3 DNA: TGTGCCACCAGTGATTTCGGACCTCAGCCCCAGCATTTT; J gene: TRBJ1-5; V gene: TRBV24-1; clone size: many; D gene: .
CDR3 protein: CASSEWSRTGYGETQYF; CDR3 DNA: TGTGCCAGCAGTGAATGGAGCAGGACAGGGTACGGGGAGACCCAGTACTTC; J gene: TRBJ2-5; V gene: TRBV6-1; clone size: many; D gene: TRBD1
CDR3 protein: CASSFRGGPETQYF; CDR3 DNA: TGTGCCAGCAGTTTTAGGGGGGGCCCGGAGACCCAGTACTTC; J gene: TRBJ2-5; V gene: TRBV28; clone size: many; D gene: .
CDR3 protein: CASSLRTGELFF; CDR3 DNA: TGTGCCAGCAGTTTACGGACCGGGGAGCTGTTTTTT; J gene: TRBJ2-2; V gene: TRBV12-3/TRBV12-4; clone size: many; D gene: .
CDR3 protein: CASSKTLNTEAFF; CDR3 DNA: TGTGCCAGTAGCAAAACACTGAACACTGAAGCTTTCTTT; J gene: TRBJ1-1; V gene: TRBV19; clone size: many; D gene: .
CDR3 protein: CASSLGGAHRGSGANVLTF; CDR3 DNA: TGTGCCAGCAGCTTAGGGGGTGCCCACAGGGGATCTGGGGCCAACGTCCTGACTTTC; J gene: TRBJ2-6; V gene: TRBV7-9; clone size: .; D gene: TRBD1
CDR3 protein: CSALFGGAGNQPQHF; CDR3 DNA: TGCAGTGCTCTCTTTGGAGGGGCTGGCAATCAGCCCCAGCATTTT; J gene: TRBJ1-5; V gene: TRBV20-1; clone size: many; D gene: .
CDR3 protein: CSARNSGARTDTQYF; CDR3 DNA: TGCAGTGCTAGAAACAGCGGGGCTCGCACAGATACGCAGTATTTT; J gene: TRBJ2-3; V gene: TRBV20-1; clone size: few; D gene: TRBD2
CDR3 protein: CSAQLPGSYSYEQYF; CDR3 DNA: TGCAGTGCTCAGCTGCCGGGATCTTACTCCTACGAGCAGTACTTC; J gene: TRBJ2-7; V gene: TRBV20-1; clone size: many; D gene: .
CDR3 protein: CASSLELGLAGTGELFF; CDR3 DNA: TGTGCCAGCAGCTTGGAGTTGGGACTAGCGGGAACCGGGGAGCTGTTTTTT; J gene: TRBJ2-2; V gene: TRBV7-2; clone size: .; D gene: TRBD2
CDR3 protein: CSARPTEREVEAFF; CDR3 DNA: TGCAGTGCTAGACCTACTGAAAGGGAAGTAGAAGCTTTCTTT; J gene: TRBJ1-1; V gene: TRBV20-1; clone size: many; D gene: .
CDR3 protein: CASSQDLGQGAYEQYF; CDR3 DNA: TGTGCCAGCAGCCAAGATCTGGGACAGGGTGCCTACGAGCAGTACTTC; J gene: TRBJ2-7; V gene: TRBV4-2; clone size: few; D gene: TRBD1
CDR3 protein: CASSVVDQRGSYNEQFF; CDR3 DNA: TGTGCCAGCAGCGTAGTGGACCAGCGCGGCTCCTACAATGAGCAGTTCTTC; J gene: TRBJ2-1; V gene: TRBV9; clone size: few; D gene: .
CDR3 protein: CASSEEQAGGYEQYF; CDR3 DNA: TGTGCCAGCAGTGAAGAACAAGCGGGAGGCTACGAGCAGTACTTC; J gene: TRBJ2-7; V gene: TRBV6-1; clone size: many; D gene: TRBD2
CDR3 protein: CAWSVDGSNEQFF; CDR3 DNA: TGTGCCTGGAGTGTTGACGGGAGTAATGAGCAGTTCTTC; J gene: TRBJ2-1; V gene: TRBV30; clone size: many; D gene: .
CDR3 protein: CASSLAFWKSFSYEQYF; CDR3 DNA: TGTGCCAGCAGTTTAGCGTTCTGGAAATCATTCTCCTACGAGCAGTACTTC; J gene: TRBJ2-7; V gene: TRBV12-3/TRBV12-4; clone size: few; D gene: .
CDR3 protein: CSVDLSPGGVRTEAFF; CDR3 DNA: TGCAGCGTCGACCTGTCTCCAGGGGGCGTTCGGACTGAAGCTTTCTTT; J gene: TRBJ1-1; V gene: TRBV29-1; clone size: many; D gene: TRBD1
CDR3 protein: CASSMFGTGVYGYTF; CDR3 DNA: TGTGCCAGTAGTATGTTCGGGACAGGTGTCTATGGCTACACCTTC; J gene: TRBJ1-2; V gene: TRBV19; clone size: .; D gene: TRBD1
CDR3 protein: CASRLAGGQETQYF; CDR3 DNA: TGTGCCAGCAGACTAGCGGGGGGGCAAGAGACCCAGTACTTC; J gene: TRBJ2-5; V gene: TRBV28; clone size: many; D gene: TRBD2
CDR3 protein: CASSLGARPSNTEAFF; CDR3 DNA: TGTGCCAGCAGCTTAGGGGCAAGGCCATCGAACACTGAAGCTTTCTTT; J gene: TRBJ1-1; V gene: TRBV11-2; clone size: many; D gene: .
CDR3 protein: CATSSSSGTNTGELFF; CDR3 DNA: .; J gene: TRBJ2-2; V gene: TRBV15; clone size: many; D gene: .